Listed below are T cell receptor beta chains from one sample, sequenced in a study of cytomegalovirus exposure and HLA in healthy donors. Sequencing used immunoSEQ multiplex PCR; TCRdb keeps in-frame clones, though not all of them. The repertoire holds 150,000 to 200,000 clones, with about four fifths as singletons. The specimen sequenced was PBMCs. The receptor source for this set is a woman younger than 35 in good health and CMV-seronegative. Both conserved end residues are part of each CDR3. The D gene is left open where the match is weak. A row's size may be missing; if present it is once, few, many or a size class.

CDR3 DNA: TGCAGCGTTGAAAGCCGATGGCAAGAGGATGGCTACACCTTC; CDR3 protein: CSVESRWQEDGYTF; V gene: TRBV29-1; D gene: -; clone size: -; J gene: TRBJ1-2
CDR3 DNA: TGTGCCAGCAGCTCCCGGGGAGAGACCCAGTACTTC; CDR3 protein: CASSSRGETQYF; V gene: TRBV25-1; D gene: -; clone size: -; J gene: TRBJ2-5
CDR3 DNA: TGCAGCGTCAGCGGAGGTCCCCACAATGAGCAGTTCTTC; CDR3 protein: CSVSGGPHNEQFF; V gene: TRBV29-1; D gene: -; clone size: -; J gene: TRBJ2-1
CDR3 DNA: TGCGCCAGCCCCTTGGACAGGGAGGCAAACGAGCAGTACTTC; CDR3 protein: CASPLDREANEQYF; V gene: TRBV23-1; D gene: TRBD1; clone size: few; J gene: TRBJ2-7
CDR3 DNA: TGCGCCAGCAGCCAAAGAACGACAGCGAACACTGAAGCTTTCTTT; CDR3 protein: CASSQRTTANTEAFF; V gene: TRBV4-3; D gene: -; clone size: many; J gene: TRBJ1-1
CDR3 DNA: TGTGCCAGCAGTTACTCCGACAGGGGGAGGAGTGAAGCTTTCTTT; CDR3 protein: CASSYSDRGRSEAFF; V gene: TRBV6-5; D gene: TRBD1; clone size: -; J gene: TRBJ1-1
CDR3 DNA: TGTGCCACCCACGGGACATTAGGCGATGGCTACACCTTC; CDR3 protein: CATHGTLGDGYTF; V gene: TRBV10-3; D gene: -; clone size: -; J gene: TRBJ1-2
CDR3 DNA: TGTGCCAGCAAACCCGGGACAGGGCATGAGCAGTTCTTC; CDR3 protein: CASKPGTGHEQFF; V gene: TRBV9; D gene: TRBD1; clone size: -; J gene: TRBJ2-1
CDR3 DNA: TGCGCCAGCAGCTTCACAGACACAGATACGCAGTATTTT; CDR3 protein: CASSFTDTDTQYF; V gene: TRBV5-1; D gene: -; clone size: -; J gene: TRBJ2-3
CDR3 DNA: TGTGCCAGCTCGGCGGGACAGGGGGCTGGGGAGACCCAGTACTTC; CDR3 protein: CASSAGQGAGETQYF; V gene: TRBV18; D gene: TRBD1; clone size: -; J gene: TRBJ2-5
CDR3 DNA: TGTGCCAGCAGCTTAGCTGCGGGGCAAACCCTCCACTTT; CDR3 protein: CASSLAAGQTLHF; V gene: TRBV7-9; D gene: -; clone size: -; J gene: TRBJ1-6
CDR3 DNA: TGTGCCAGCAGCTTGCTGACTAGCGAAGCTCCGCAGTATTTT; CDR3 protein: CASSLLTSEAPQYF; V gene: TRBV5-4; D gene: TRBD2; clone size: -; J gene: TRBJ2-3
CDR3 DNA: TGTGCCAGCAGTTCAGACAGGGGAGGGACTGAAGCTTTCTTT; CDR3 protein: CASSSDRGGTEAFF; V gene: TRBV28; D gene: TRBD1; clone size: -; J gene: TRBJ1-1
CDR3 DNA: TGTGCCAGCAGCGTAGTCCCCGGGACCTACAATGAGCAGTTCTTC; CDR3 protein: CASSVVPGTYNEQFF; V gene: TRBV9; D gene: -; clone size: -; J gene: TRBJ2-1
CDR3 DNA: TGTGCCAGCTCAGAGACCGGGACAGGGCCCTACGAGCAGTACTTC; CDR3 protein: CASSETGTGPYEQYF; V gene: TRBV18; D gene: TRBD1; clone size: once; J gene: TRBJ2-7
CDR3 DNA: TGTGCCAGCTCAGAAGCGGGGGGCTGCTTCTTC; CDR3 protein: CASSEAGGCFF; V gene: TRBV18; D gene: TRBD2; clone size: -; J gene: TRBJ2-1
CDR3 DNA: TGTGCCAGCTCACCGGGACAGGGAGCATACGAGCAGTACTTC; CDR3 protein: CASSPGQGAYEQYF; V gene: TRBV18; D gene: TRBD1; clone size: -; J gene: TRBJ2-7
CDR3 DNA: TGTGCCAGCAGCTTCATAGCCGGACAGCACAATGAGCAGTTCTTC; CDR3 protein: CASSFIAGQHNEQFF; V gene: TRBV11-2; D gene: -; clone size: -; J gene: TRBJ2-1
CDR3 DNA: TGTGCCAGCAGTGGCCAGGGTAGCAATCAGCCCCAGCATTTT; CDR3 protein: CASSGQGSNQPQHF; V gene: TRBV6-5; D gene: -; clone size: -; J gene: TRBJ1-5
CDR3 DNA: TGTGCCAGCAGTGCGACGACAGGCACCTCTAATGAAAAACTGTTTTTT; CDR3 protein: CASSATTGTSNEKLFF; V gene: TRBV6-1; D gene: -; clone size: -; J gene: TRBJ1-4
CDR3 DNA: TGTGCCAGCAGTCCGATACAGGGGGGTCAGCCCCAGCATTTT; CDR3 protein: CASSPIQGGQPQHF; V gene: TRBV27; D gene: TRBD1; clone size: -; J gene: TRBJ1-5
CDR3 DNA: TGTGCCAGCTCACTAGCGGGAGGTATAGAGACCCAGTACTTC; CDR3 protein: CASSLAGGIETQYF; V gene: TRBV18; D gene: TRBD2; clone size: few; J gene: TRBJ2-5
CDR3 DNA: TGTGCCACCAGTGCAGGGGCCAATCCCCCCTACGAGCAGTACTTC; CDR3 protein: CATSAGANPPYEQYF; V gene: TRBV15; D gene: -; clone size: -; J gene: TRBJ2-7
CDR3 DNA: TGTGCCAGCAGTCTCCTTTACGAGCAGTACTTC; CDR3 protein: CASSLLYEQYF; V gene: TRBV28; D gene: -; clone size: -; J gene: TRBJ2-7
CDR3 DNA: TGCGCCAGCAGCCAAGATCTTTTCCCCGCCAACGAGAATCAGCCCCAGCATTTT; CDR3 protein: CASSQDLFPANENQPQHF; V gene: TRBV4-3; D gene: -; clone size: -; J gene: TRBJ1-5
CDR3 DNA: TGTGCCAGTACTCCGGGACTAGGGACGACACAAGAGACCCAGTACTTC; CDR3 protein: CASTPGLGTTQETQYF; V gene: TRBV19; D gene: TRBD2; clone size: -; J gene: TRBJ2-5
CDR3 DNA: TGTGCCAGCACCAGGGAGGAGGGTGGCGAGCAGTACTTC; CDR3 protein: CASTREEGGEQYF; V gene: TRBV7-6; D gene: -; clone size: few; J gene: TRBJ2-7
CDR3 DNA: TGTGCCAGCAGCCGACTAGCGGGAGTACCCGGGGAGCTGTTTTTT; CDR3 protein: CASSRLAGVPGELFF; V gene: TRBV9; D gene: TRBD2; clone size: -; J gene: TRBJ2-2
CDR3 DNA: TGCGCCAGCTTATATCTGACAGATACGCAGTATTTT; CDR3 protein: CASLYLTDTQYF; V gene: TRBV10-1; D gene: -; clone size: -; J gene: TRBJ2-3
CDR3 DNA: TGTGCCTGGAGTAAGGACAGGGGGGGCTATGGCTACACCTTC; CDR3 protein: CAWSKDRGGYGYTF; V gene: TRBV30; D gene: TRBD1; clone size: -; J gene: TRBJ1-2
CDR3 DNA: TGCGCCAGCAGCCTCGACAGGGGGGGTTACGAGCAGTACTTC; CDR3 protein: CASSLDRGGYEQYF; V gene: TRBV4-1; D gene: TRBD1; clone size: few; J gene: TRBJ2-7
CDR3 DNA: TGTGCCAGCAGTCTAGCGGGAGGCTCGGATGAGCAGTTCTTC; CDR3 protein: CASSLAGGSDEQFF; V gene: TRBV6-5; D gene: TRBD2; clone size: -; J gene: TRBJ2-1
CDR3 DNA: TGCGCCAGCAGCTTTCTAGCGGGAGGCCACACCGGGGAGCTGTTTTTT; CDR3 protein: CASSFLAGGHTGELFF; V gene: TRBV5-1; D gene: TRBD2; clone size: once; J gene: TRBJ2-2
CDR3 DNA: TGTGCCAGTAGTACCGGGGGGGGAGGCTACACCTTC; CDR3 protein: CASSTGGGGYTF; V gene: TRBV19; D gene: -; clone size: -; J gene: TRBJ1-2
CDR3 DNA: TGTGCCAGCAGTTATGGCCGACAGACTAACTATGGCTACACCTTC; CDR3 protein: CASSYGRQTNYGYTF; V gene: TRBV27; D gene: -; clone size: -; J gene: TRBJ1-2
CDR3 DNA: TGCGCCAGCAGCCTTCGGGGTTGGGGCGAGCAGTACTTC; CDR3 protein: CASSLRGWGEQYF; V gene: TRBV4-1; D gene: -; clone size: few; J gene: TRBJ2-7
CDR3 DNA: TGCGCCAGCAGCTTGCAGGAGGGAAGCTATGGCTACACCTTC; CDR3 protein: CASSLQEGSYGYTF; V gene: TRBV5-1; D gene: -; clone size: few; J gene: TRBJ1-2
CDR3 DNA: TGCAGCGCCGGGGAGTCAGGGGGACCTTATGGCTACACCTTC; CDR3 protein: CSAGESGGPYGYTF; V gene: TRBV29-1; D gene: TRBD1; clone size: -; J gene: TRBJ1-2
CDR3 DNA: TGTGCCAGCAGCGCCTGGACTACCCACCAAGAGACCCAGTACTTC; CDR3 protein: CASSAWTTHQETQYF; V gene: TRBV11-3; D gene: -; clone size: -; J gene: TRBJ2-5
CDR3 DNA: TGTGCCAGCAGTGGGGGACTAGCGACCGGCGAGCAGTTCTTC; CDR3 protein: CASSGGLATGEQFF; V gene: TRBV2; D gene: TRBD2; clone size: -; J gene: TRBJ2-1
CDR3 DNA: TGTGCCAGCAGTGACAGGGTCCGCGAAGAGACCCAGTACTTC; CDR3 protein: CASSDRVREETQYF; V gene: TRBV28; D gene: TRBD1; clone size: -; J gene: TRBJ2-5
CDR3 DNA: TGTGCCAGCAGCACAACTAGCCCGATTTACAATGAGCAGTTCTTC; CDR3 protein: CASSTTSPIYNEQFF; V gene: TRBV6-5; D gene: -; clone size: -; J gene: TRBJ2-1
CDR3 DNA: TGTGCCAGCAGGGACTATTCCTACAATGAGCAGTTCTTC; CDR3 protein: CASRDYSYNEQFF; V gene: TRBV28; D gene: -; clone size: -; J gene: TRBJ2-1
CDR3 DNA: TGTGCCAGCAGCTTAGGCCCCTGGACAGACTATAATTCACCCCTCCACTTT; CDR3 protein: CASSLGPWTDYNSPLHF; V gene: TRBV7-9; D gene: -; clone size: -; J gene: TRBJ1-6
CDR3 DNA: TGTGCCAGCAGTCTGGCGGGTCAGAACACTGAAGCTTTCTTT; CDR3 protein: CASSLAGQNTEAFF; V gene: TRBV6-6; D gene: -; clone size: few; J gene: TRBJ1-1
CDR3 DNA: TGTGCCAGCAGCGCCTGGACTAGCGGGAGCCGAAGCTCCTACAATGAGCAGTTCTTC; CDR3 protein: CASSAWTSGSRSSYNEQFF; V gene: TRBV5-5; D gene: TRBD2; clone size: -; J gene: TRBJ2-1
CDR3 DNA: TGCAGCGGGGTACCGGGACTCCTCCAAGAGACCCAGTACTTC; CDR3 protein: CSGVPGLLQETQYF; V gene: TRBV29-1; D gene: -; clone size: once; J gene: TRBJ2-5
CDR3 DNA: TGTGCCAGCAGTACCACAGGGATGAACGAAAAACTGTTTTTT; CDR3 protein: CASSTTGMNEKLFF; V gene: TRBV6-6; D gene: -; clone size: -; J gene: TRBJ1-4
CDR3 DNA: TGTGCCAGCAGTTACACTAGTATCCACGAGCAGTACTTC; CDR3 protein: CASSYTSIHEQYF; V gene: TRBV6-5; D gene: -; clone size: once; J gene: TRBJ2-7
CDR3 DNA: TGCAGCGTTGAAGATCACGGGAGCCACACCGGGGAGCTGTTTTTT; CDR3 protein: CSVEDHGSHTGELFF; V gene: TRBV29-1; D gene: -; clone size: -; J gene: TRBJ2-2
CDR3 DNA: TGTGCCAGCGGCCGGGACAGACATTACGAGCAGTACTTC; CDR3 protein: CASGRDRHYEQYF; V gene: TRBV6-5; D gene: TRBD1; clone size: -; J gene: TRBJ2-7
CDR3 DNA: TGCGCCAGCAGGTCTAGCGGGAGCACCGGGGAGCTGTTTTTT; CDR3 protein: CASRSSGSTGELFF; V gene: TRBV10-1; D gene: TRBD2; clone size: -; J gene: TRBJ2-2
CDR3 DNA: TGTGCCAGCAGTTACTCAAGCTTGATCGAATACAATGAGCAGTTCTTC; CDR3 protein: CASSYSSLIEYNEQFF; V gene: TRBV6-5; D gene: -; clone size: -; J gene: TRBJ2-1
CDR3 DNA: TGTGCCAGTAGTGGGGACTGGCGGCTTGATGGCTACACCTTC; CDR3 protein: CASSGDWRLDGYTF; V gene: TRBV19; D gene: -; clone size: -; J gene: TRBJ1-2
CDR3 DNA: TGTGCCATCCGAGGACAAGTCCCTGGAAACACTGAAGCTTTCTTT; CDR3 protein: CAIRGQVPGNTEAFF; V gene: TRBV10-3; D gene: -; clone size: -; J gene: TRBJ1-1